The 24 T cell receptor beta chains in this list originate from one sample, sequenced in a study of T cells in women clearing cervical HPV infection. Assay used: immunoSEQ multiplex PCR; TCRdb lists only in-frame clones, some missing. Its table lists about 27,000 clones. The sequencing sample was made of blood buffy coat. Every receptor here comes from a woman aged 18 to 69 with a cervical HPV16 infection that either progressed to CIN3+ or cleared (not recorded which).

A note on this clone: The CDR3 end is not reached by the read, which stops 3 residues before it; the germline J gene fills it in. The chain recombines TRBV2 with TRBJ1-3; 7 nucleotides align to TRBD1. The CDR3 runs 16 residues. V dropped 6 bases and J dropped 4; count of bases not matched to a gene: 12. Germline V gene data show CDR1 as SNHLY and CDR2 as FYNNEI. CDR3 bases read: TGTGCCAGCAGCCAAGGGTTGGCGACAGGGGGAAACACC. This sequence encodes CASSQGLATGGNT. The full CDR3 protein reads CASSQGLATGGNTIYF.

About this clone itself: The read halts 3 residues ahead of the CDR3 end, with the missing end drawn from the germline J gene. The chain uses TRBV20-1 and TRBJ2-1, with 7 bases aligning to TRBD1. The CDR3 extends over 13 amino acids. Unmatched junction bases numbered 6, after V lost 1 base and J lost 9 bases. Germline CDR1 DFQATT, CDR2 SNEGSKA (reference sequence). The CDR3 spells CSARVKGAGEQFF. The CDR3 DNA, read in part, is TGCAGTGCTAGAGTTAAGGGGGCCGGTGAG.

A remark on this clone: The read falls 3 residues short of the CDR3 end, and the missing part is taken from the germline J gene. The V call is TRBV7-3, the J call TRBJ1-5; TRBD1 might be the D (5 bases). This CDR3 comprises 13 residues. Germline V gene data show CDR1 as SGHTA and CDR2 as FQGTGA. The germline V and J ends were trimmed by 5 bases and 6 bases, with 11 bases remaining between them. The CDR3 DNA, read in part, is TGTGCCAGCAGCATTGTCCAGGGTCAGCCC. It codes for CASSIVQGQP. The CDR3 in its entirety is CASSIVQGQPQHF.

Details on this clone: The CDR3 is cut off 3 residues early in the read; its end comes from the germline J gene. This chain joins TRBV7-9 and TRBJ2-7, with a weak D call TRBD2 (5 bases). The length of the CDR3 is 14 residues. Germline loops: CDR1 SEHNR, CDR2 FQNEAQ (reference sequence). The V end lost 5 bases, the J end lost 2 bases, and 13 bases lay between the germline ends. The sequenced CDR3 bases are TGTGCCAGCAGCAGCACCGGACTTACCTACGAG. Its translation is CASSSTGLTYE. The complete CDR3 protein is CASSSTGLTYEQYF.

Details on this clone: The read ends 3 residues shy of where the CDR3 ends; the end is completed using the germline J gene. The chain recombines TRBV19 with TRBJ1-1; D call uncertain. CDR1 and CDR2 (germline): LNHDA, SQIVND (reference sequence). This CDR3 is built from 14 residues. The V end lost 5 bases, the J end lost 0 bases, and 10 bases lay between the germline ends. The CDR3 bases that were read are TGTGCCAGTAGTGAGGACTTTATGAACACTGAA. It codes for CASSEDFMNTE. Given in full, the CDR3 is CASSEDFMNTEAFF.

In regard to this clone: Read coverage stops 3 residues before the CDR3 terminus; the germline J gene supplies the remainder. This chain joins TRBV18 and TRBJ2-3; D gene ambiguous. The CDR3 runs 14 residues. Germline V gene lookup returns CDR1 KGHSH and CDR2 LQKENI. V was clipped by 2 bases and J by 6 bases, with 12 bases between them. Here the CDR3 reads CASSPNLQGDTQYF. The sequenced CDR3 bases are TGTGCCAGCTCACCAAATTTACAAGGGGATACG.

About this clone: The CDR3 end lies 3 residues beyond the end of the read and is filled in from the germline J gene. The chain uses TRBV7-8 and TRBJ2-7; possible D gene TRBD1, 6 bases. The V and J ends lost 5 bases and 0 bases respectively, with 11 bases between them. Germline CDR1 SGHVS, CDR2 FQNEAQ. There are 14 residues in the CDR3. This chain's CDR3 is CASSQQGASYEQYF. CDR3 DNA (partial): TGTGCCAGCAGCCAACAGGGCGCCTCCTACGAG. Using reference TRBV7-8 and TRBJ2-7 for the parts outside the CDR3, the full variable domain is GAGVSQSPRYKVAKRGQDVALRCDPISGHVSLFWYQQALGQGPEFLTYFQNEAQLDKSGLPSDRFFAERPEGSVSTLKIQRTQQEDSAVYLCASSQQGASYEQYFGPGTRLTVT.

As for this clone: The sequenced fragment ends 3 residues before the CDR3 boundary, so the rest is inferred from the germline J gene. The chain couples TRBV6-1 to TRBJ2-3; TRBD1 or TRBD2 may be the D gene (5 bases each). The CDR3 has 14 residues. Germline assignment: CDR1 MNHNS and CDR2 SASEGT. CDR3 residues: CASSEARQGETQYF. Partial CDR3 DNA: TGTGCCAGCAGTGAAGCGCGGCAGGGAGAGACG.

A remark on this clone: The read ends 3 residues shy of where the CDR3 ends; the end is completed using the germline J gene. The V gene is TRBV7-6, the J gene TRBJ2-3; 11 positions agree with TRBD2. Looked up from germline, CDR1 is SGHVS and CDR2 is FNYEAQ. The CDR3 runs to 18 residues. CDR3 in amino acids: CASSLVTSGGSRQETQYF. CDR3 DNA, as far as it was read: TGTGCCAGCAGCTTAGTTACTAGCGGGGGATCCAGACAAGAGACG. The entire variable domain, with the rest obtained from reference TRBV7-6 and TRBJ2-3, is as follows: GAGVSQSPRYKVTKRGQDVALRCDPISGHVSLYWYRQALGQGPEFLTYFNYEAQQDKSGLPNDRFSAERPEGSISTLTIQRTEQRDSAMYRCASSLVTSGGSRQETQYFGPGTRLTVL.

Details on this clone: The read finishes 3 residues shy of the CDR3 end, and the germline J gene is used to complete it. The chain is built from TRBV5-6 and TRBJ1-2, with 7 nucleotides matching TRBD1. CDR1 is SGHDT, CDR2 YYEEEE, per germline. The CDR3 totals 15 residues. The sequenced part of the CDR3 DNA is TGTGCCAGCAGCTACCGGGACAGACTTATTTGGGGC. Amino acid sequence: CASSYRDRLIWG. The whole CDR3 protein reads CASSYRDRLIWGYTF.

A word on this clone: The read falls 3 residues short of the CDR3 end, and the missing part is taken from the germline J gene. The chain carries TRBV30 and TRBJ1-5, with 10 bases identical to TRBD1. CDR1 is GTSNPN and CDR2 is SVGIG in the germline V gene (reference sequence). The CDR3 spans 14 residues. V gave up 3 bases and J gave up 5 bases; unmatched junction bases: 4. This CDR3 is CAWSSGTGDQPQHF. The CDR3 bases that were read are TGTGCCTGGAGCTCCGGGACAGGGGATCAGCCC. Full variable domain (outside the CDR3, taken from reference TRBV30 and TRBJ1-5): SQTIHQWPATLVQPVGSPLSLECTVEGTSNPNLYWYRQAAGRGLQLLFYSVGIGQISSEVPQNLSASRPQDRQFILSSKKLLLSDSGFYLCAWSSGTGDQPQHFGDGTRLSIL.

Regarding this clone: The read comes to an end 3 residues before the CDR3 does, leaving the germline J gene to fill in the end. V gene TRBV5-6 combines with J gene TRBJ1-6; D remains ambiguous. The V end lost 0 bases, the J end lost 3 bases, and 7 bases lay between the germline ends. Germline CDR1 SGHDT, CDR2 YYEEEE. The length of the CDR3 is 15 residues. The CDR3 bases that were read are TGTGCCAGCAGCTTGGACGGCGGCTATAATTCACCC. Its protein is CASSLDGGYNSP. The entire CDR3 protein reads CASSLDGGYNSPLHF. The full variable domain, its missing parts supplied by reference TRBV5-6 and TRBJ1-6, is DAGVTQSPTHLIKTRGQQVTLRCSPKSGHDTVSWYQQALGQGPQFIFQYYEEEERQRGNFPDRFSGHQFPNYSSELNVNALLLGDSALYLCASSLDGGYNSPLHFGNGTRLTVT.

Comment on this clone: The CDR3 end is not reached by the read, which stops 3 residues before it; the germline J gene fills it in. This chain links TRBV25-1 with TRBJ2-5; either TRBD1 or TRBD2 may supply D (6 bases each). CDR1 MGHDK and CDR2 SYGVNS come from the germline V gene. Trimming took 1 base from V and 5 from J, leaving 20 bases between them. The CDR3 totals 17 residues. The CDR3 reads CASSESPGGGGGETQYF. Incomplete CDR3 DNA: TGTGCCAGCAGTGAATCACCCGGCGGAGGGGGAGGCGAGACC.

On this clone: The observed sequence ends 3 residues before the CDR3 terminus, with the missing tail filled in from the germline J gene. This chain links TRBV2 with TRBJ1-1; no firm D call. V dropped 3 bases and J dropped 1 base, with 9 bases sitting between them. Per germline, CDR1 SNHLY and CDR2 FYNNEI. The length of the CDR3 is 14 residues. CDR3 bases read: TGTGCCAGCAGTGATCTGATGGCGAACACTGAA. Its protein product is CASSDLMANTE. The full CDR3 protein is CASSDLMANTEAFF.

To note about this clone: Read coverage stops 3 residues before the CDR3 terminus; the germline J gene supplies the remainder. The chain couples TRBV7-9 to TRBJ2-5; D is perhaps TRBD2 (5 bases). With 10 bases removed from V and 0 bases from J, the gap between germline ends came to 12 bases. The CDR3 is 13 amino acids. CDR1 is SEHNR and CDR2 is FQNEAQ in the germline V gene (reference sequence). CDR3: CAIILEDQETQYF. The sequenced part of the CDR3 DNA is TGTGCCATCATACTAGAAGACCAAGAGACC. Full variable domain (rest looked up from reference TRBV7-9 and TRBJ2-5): DTGVSQNPRHKITKRGQNVTFRCDPISEHNRLYWYRQTLGQGPEFLTYFQNEAQLEKSRLLSDRFSAERPKGSFSTLEIQRTEQGDSAMYLCAIILEDQETQYFGPGTRLLVL.

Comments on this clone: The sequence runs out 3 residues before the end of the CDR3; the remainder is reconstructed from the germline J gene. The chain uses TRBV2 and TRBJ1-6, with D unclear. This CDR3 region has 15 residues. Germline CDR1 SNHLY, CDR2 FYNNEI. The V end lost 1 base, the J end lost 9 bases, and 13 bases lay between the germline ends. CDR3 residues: CASSEEPLSASPLHF. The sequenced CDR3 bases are TGTGCCAGCAGTGAAGAACCCCTGAGCGCTTCACCC.

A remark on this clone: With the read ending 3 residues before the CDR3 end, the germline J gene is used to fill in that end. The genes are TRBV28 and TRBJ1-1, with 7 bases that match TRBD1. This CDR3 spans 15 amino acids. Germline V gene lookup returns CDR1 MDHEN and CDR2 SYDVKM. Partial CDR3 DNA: TGTGCCAGCAGCCCTGGGAGTTTCGGGACAGATACG. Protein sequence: CASSPGSFGTDT. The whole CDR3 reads CASSPGSFGTDTAFF.

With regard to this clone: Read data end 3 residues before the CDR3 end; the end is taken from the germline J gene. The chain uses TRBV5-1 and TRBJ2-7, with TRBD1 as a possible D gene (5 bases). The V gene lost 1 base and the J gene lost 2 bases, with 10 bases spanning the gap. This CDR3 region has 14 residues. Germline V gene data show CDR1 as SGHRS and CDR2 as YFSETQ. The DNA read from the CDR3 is TGCGCCAGCAGCTTGCCAGGGAATGCCTACGAG. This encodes CASSLPGNAYE. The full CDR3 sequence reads CASSLPGNAYEQYF.

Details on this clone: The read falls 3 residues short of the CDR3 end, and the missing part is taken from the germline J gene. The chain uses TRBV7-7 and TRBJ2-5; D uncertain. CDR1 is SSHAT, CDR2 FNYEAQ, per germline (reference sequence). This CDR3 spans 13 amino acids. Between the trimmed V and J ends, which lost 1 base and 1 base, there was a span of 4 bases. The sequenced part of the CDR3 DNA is TGTGCCAGCAGCTTAGGGCCCCAAGAGACC. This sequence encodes CASSLGPQET. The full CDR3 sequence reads CASSLGPQETQYF.

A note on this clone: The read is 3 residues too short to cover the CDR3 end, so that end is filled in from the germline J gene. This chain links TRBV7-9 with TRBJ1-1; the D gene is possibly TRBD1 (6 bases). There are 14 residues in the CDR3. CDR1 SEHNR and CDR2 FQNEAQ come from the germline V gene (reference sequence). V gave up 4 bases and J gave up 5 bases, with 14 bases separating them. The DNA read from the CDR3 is TGTGCCAGCAGCTACAGGGCCGGGAGTACTGAA. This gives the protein CASSYRAGSTE. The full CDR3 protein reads CASSYRAGSTEAFF.

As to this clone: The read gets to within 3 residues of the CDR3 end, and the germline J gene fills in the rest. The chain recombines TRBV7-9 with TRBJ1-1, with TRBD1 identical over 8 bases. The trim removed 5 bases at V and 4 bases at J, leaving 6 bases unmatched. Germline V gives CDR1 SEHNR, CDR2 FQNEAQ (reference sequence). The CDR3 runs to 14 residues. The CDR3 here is CASSETGTGTEAFF. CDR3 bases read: TGTGCCAGCAGCGAAACCGGGACAGGCACTGAA.

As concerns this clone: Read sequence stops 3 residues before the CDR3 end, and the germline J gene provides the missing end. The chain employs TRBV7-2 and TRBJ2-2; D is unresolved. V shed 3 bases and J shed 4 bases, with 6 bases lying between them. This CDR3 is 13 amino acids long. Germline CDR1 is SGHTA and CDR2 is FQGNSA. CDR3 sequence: CASSFYLTGELFF. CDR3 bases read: TGTGCCAGCAGCTTTTATCTCACCGGGGAG.

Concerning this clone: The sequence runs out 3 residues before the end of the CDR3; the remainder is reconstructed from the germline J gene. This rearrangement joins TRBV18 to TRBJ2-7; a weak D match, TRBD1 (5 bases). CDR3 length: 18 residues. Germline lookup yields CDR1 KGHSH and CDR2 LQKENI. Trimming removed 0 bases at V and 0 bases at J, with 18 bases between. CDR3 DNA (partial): TGTGCCAGCTCACCACCGTACAGGACCAGCTACGGCTCCTACGAG. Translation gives CASSPPYRTSYGSYE. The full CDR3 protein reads CASSPPYRTSYGSYEQYF.

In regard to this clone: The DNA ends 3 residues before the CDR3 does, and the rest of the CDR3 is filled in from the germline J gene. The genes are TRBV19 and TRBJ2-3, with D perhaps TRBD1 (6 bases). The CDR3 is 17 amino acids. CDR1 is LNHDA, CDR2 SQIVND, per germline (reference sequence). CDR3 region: CASSTIQGVGSNQPQYF. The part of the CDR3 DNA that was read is TGTGCCAGTAGTACTATACAGGGCGTTGGAAGCAATCAGCCG.